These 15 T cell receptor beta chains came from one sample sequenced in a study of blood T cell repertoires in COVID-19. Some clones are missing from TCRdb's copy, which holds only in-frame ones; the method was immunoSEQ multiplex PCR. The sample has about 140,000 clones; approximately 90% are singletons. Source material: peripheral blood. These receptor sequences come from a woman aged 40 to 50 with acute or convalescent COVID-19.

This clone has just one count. CDR3: CASSLQQGLPTEAFF. The CDR3 nucleotides are TGTGCCAGCAGTCTCCAACAGGGCTTGCCTACTGAAGCTTTCTTT. The chain employs TRBV27 and TRBJ1-1, with D perhaps TRBD1 (6 bases). The CDR3 consists of 15 residues. With 5 bases removed from V and 5 bases from J, the gap between germline ends came to 18 bases. The germline V gene encodes CDR1 MNHEY and CDR2 SMNVEV (reference sequence).

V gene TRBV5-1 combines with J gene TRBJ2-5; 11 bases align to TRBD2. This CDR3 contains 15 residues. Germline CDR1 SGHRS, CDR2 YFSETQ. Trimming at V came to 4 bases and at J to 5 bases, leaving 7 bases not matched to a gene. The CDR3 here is CASSKLAGAGETQYF. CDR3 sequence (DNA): TGCGCCAGCAGCAAACTAGCGGGAGCTGGGGAGACCCAGTACTTC.

The CDR3 spells CASSQRQSYEQYF. CDR3 sequence (DNA): TGCGCCAGCAGCCAAAGACAGTCCTACGAGCAGTACTTC. The rearrangement joins TRBV4-1 to TRBJ2-7; D possibly corresponds to TRBD1 (5 bases). Germline V gives CDR1 MGHRA, CDR2 YSYEKL. Trimming shortened V by 2 bases and J by 1 base, and 6 bases separated the two germline ends. The CDR3 is 13 residues long.

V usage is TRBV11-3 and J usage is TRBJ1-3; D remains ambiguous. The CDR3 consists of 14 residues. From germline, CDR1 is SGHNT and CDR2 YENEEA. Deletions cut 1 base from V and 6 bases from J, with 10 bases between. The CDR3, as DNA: TGTGCCAGCAGCTTAGGAGGCCCGGCAAACACCATATATTTT. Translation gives CASSLGGPANTIYF.

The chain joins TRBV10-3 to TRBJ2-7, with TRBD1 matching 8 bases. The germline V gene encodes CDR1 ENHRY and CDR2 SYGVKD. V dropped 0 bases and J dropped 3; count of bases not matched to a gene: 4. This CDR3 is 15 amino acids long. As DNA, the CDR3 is TGTGCCATCAGTGAGTCTATGGACAGGGTCTACGAGCAGTACTTC. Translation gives CAISESMDRVYEQYF.

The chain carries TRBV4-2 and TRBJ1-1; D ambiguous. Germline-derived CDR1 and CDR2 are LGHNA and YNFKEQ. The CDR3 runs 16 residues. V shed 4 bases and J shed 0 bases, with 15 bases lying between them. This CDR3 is CASSPPRTGMNTEAFF. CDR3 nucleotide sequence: TGTGCCAGCAGCCCCCCCAGGACGGGGATGAACACTGAAGCTTTCTTT.

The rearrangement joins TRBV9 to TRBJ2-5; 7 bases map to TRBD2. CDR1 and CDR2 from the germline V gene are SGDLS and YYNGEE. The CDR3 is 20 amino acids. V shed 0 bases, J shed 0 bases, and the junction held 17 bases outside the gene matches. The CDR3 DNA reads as TGTGCCAGCAGCGTAGTAGTGGTCTCCCCCGGGAGGCTGTACCAAGAGACCCAGTACTTC. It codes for CASSVVVVSPGRLYQETQYF.

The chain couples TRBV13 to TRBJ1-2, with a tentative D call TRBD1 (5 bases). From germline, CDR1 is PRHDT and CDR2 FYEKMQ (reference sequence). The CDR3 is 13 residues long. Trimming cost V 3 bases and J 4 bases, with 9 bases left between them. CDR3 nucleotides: TGTGCCAGCAGCTTCACAGGCGGCTATGGCTACACCTTC. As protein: CASSFTGGYGYTF. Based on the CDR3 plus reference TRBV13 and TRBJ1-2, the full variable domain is AAGVIQSPRHLIKEKRETATLKCYPIPRHDTVYWYQQGPGQDPQFLISFYEKMQSDKGSIPDRFSAQQFSDYHSELNMSSLELGDSALYFCASSFTGGYGYTFGSGTRLTVV.

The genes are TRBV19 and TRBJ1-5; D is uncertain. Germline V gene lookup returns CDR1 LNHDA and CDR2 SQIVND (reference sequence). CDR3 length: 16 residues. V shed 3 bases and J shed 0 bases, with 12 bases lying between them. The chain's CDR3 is CASSILTPGSNQPQHF. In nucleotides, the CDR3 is TGTGCCAGTAGTATCTTGACCCCGGGTAGCAATCAGCCCCAGCATTTT. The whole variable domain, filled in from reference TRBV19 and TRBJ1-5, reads DGGITQSPKYLFRKEGQNVTLSCEQNLNHDAMYWYRQDPGQGLRLIYYSQIVNDFQKGDIAEGYSVSREKKESFPLTVTSAQKNPTAFYLCASSILTPGSNQPQHFGDGTRLSIL.

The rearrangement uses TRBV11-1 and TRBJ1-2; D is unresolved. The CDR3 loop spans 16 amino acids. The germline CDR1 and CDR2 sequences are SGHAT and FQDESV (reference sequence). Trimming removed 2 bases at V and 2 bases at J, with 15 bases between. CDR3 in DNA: TGTGCCAGCAGCTTAACCACGGAGGGTTCGAACTATGGCTACACCTTC. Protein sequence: CASSLTTEGSNYGYTF.

DNA of the CDR3: TGTGCCAGTAGTATAACCCGACTAGCGGTGTACAATGAGCAGTTCTTC. Translated, it gives CASSITRLAVYNEQFF. The V gene is TRBV19, the J gene TRBJ2-1; 9 bases align to TRBD2. CDR1 and CDR2 (germline): LNHDA, SQIVND (reference sequence). CDR3 length equals 16 residues. V was clipped by 2 bases and J by 4 bases; unmatched bases: 6.

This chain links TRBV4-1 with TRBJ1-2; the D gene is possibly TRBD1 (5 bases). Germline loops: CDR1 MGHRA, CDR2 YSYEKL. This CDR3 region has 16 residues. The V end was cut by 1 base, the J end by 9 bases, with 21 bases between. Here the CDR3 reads CASSQVTLLRVGSYTF. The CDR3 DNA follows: TGCGCCAGCAGCCAAGTGACGCTGCTCAGGGTGGGCAGCTACACCTTC.

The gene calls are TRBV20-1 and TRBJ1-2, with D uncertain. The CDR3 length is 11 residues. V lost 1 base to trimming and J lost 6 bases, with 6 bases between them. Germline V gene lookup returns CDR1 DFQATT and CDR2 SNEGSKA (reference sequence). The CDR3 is CSARVGNGYTF. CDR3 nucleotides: TGCAGTGCTAGAGTCGGTAATGGCTACACCTTC.

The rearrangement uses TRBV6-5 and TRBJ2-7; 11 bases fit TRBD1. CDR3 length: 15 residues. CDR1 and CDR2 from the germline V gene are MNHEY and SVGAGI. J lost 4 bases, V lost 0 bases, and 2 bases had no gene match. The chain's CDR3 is CASSYSRDRGYEQYF. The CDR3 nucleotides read TGTGCCAGCAGTTACTCCCGGGACAGGGGGTACGAGCAGTACTTC.

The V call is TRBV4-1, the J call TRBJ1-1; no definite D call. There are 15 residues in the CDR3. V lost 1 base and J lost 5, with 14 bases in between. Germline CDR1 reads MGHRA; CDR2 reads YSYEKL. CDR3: CASSQATAGGTEAFF. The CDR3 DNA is TGCGCCAGCAGCCAAGCTACAGCCGGAGGGACTGAAGCTTTCTTT.